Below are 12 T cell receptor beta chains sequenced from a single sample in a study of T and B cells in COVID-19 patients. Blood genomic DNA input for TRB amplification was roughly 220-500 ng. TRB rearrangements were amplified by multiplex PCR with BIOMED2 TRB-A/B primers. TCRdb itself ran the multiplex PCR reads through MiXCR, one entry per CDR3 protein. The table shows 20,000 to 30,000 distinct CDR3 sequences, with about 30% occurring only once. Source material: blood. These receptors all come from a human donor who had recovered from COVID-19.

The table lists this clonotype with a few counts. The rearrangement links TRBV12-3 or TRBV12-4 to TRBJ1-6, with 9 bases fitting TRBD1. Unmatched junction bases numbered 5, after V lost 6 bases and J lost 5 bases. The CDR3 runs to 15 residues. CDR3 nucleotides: TGTGCCAGCAGAAAGGGACAGGGTAATAATTCACCCCTCCACTTT. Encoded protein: CASRKGQGNNSPLHF.

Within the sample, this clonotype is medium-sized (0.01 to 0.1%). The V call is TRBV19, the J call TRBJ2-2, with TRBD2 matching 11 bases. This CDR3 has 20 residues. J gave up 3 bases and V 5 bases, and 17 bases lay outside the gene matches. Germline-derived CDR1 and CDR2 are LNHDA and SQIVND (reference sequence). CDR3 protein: CASSSPSDGTSGTHTGELFF. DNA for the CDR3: TGTGCCAGTAGTTCGCCGTCCGATGGGACTAGCGGTACTCACACCGGGGAGCTGTTTTTT.

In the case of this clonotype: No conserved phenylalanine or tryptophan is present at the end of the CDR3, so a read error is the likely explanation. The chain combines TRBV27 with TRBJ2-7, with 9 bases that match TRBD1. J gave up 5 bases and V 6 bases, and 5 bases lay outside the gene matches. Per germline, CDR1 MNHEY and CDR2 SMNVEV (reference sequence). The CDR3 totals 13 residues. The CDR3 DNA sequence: TGTGCCAGCAGGGGACAGGGTAACCACGAGCAGTACTTA. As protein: CASRGQGNHEQYL.

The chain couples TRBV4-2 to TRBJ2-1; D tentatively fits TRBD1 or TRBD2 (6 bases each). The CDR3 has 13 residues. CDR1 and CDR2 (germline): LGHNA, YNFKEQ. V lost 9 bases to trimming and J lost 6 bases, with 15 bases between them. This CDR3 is CASLGGGFNEQFF. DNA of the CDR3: TGTGCCAGTTTGGGGGGCGGTTTCAATGAGCAGTTCTTC.

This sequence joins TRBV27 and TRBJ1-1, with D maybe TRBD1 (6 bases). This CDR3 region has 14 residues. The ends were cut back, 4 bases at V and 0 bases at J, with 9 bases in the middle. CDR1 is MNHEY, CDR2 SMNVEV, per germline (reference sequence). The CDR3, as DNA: TGTGCCAGCAGTTCCCAGGGGTTGAACACTGAAGCTTTCTTT. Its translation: CASSSQGLNTEAFF.

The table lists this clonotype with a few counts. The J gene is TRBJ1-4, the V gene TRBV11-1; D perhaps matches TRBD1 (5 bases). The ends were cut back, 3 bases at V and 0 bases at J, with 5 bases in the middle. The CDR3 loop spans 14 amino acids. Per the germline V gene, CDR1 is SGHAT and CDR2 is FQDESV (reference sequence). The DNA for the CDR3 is TGTGCCAGCAGCTTGGGGGCAACTAATGAAAAACTGTTTTTT. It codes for CASSLGATNEKLFF.

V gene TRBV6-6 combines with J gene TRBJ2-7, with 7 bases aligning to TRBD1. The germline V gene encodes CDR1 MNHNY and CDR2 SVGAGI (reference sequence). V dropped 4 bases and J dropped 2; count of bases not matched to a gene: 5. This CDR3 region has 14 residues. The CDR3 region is CASSFGTATYEQYF. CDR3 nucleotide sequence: TGTGCCAGCAGTTTCGGGACAGCTACCTACGAGCAGTACTTC.

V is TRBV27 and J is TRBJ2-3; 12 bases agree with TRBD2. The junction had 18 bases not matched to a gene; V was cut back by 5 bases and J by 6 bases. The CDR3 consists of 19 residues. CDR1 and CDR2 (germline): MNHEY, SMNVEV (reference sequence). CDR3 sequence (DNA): TGTGCCAGCAGTCGGGGGCCTGGGCTAGCGGGAGGGCCTGGGGATACGCAGTATTTT. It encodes CASSRGPGLAGGPGDTQYF.

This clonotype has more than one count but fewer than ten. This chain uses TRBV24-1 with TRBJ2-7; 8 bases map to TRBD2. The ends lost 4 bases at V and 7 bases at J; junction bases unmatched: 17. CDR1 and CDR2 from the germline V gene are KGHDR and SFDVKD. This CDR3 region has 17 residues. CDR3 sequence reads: CATSERTAGTRVGEQYF. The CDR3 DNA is TGTGCCACCAGTGAACGGACAGCCGGGACTAGGGTCGGGGAGCAGTACTTC.

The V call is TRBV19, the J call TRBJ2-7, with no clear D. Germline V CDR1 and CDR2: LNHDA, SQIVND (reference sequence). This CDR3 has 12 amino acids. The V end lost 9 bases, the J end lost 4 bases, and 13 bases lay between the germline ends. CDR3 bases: TGTGCCAGCAGCCGAGGAGCGTACGAGCAGTACTTC. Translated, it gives CASSRGAYEQYF.

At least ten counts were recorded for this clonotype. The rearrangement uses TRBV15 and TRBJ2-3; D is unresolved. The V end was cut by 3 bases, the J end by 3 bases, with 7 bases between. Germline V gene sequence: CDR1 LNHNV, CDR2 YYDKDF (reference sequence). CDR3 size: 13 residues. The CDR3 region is CATSSPPTDTQYF. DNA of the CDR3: TGTGCCACCAGCAGTCCTCCTACAGATACGCAGTATTTT.

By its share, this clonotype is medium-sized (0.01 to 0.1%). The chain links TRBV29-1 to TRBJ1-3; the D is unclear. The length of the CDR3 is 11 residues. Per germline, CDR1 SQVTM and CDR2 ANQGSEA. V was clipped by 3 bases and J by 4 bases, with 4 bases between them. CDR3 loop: CSVDIGNTIYF. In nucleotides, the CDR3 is TGCAGCGTTGATATCGGAAACACCATATATTTT.